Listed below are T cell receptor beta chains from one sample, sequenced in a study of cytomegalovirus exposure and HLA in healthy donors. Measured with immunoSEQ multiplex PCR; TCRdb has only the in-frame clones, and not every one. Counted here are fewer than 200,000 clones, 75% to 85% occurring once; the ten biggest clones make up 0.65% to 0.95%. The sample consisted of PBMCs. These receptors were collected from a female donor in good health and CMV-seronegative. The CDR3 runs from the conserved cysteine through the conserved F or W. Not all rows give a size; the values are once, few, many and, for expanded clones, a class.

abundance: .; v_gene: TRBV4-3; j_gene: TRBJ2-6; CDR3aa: CASSQDRASGANVLTF
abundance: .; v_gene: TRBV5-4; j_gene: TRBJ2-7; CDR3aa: CASSSWTGSYEQYF
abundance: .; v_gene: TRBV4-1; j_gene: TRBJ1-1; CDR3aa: CASSERGGTEAFF
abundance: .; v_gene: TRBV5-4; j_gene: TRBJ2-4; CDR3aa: CASSLFLGGGEAKNIQYF
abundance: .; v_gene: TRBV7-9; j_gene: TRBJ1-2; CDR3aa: CASSLEVIRVEGYTF
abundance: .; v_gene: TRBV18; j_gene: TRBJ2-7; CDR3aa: CASSPGLATYEQYF
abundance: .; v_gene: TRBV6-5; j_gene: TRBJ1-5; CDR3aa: CASSPGGSGNQPQHF
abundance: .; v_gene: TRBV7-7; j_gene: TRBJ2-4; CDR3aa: CASSLEQGDIQYF
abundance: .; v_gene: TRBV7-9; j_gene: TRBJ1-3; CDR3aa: CASSLGGIGGTIYF
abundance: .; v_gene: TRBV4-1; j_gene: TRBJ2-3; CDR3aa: CASSQRTGGRSPDTQYF
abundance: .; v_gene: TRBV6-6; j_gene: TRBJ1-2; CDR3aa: CASKFTGGSYGYTF
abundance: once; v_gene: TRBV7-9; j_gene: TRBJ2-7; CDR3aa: CASSLSTSYEQYF
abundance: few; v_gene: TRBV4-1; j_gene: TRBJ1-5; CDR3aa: CASSQATNSQPQHF
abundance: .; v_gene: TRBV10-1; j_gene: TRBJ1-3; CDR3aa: CASLHGRLSPEGSGNTIYF
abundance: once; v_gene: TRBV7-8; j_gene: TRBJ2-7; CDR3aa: CASSFGLPSSTWSYEQYF
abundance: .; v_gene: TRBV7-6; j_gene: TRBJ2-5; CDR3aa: CASSSVNQETQYF
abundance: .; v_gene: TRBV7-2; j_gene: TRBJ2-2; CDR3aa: CASSFVAGVTGELFF
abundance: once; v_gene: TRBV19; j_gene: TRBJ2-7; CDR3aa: CASSIGLAGTYEQYF
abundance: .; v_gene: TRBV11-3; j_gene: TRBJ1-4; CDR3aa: CASSPRQGGEKLFF
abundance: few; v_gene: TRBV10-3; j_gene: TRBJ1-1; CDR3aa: CAISAEGGIAFF
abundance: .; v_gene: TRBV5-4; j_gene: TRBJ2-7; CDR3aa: CASSRPGQLSTYEQYF
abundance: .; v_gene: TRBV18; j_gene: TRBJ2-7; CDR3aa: CASSASAGQGYEQYF
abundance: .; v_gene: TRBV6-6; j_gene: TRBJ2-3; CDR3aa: CASSLGLAGDTDTQYF
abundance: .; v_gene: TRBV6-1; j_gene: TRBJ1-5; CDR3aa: CASSLGQGTNQPQHF
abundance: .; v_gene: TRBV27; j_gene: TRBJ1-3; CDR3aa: CASSLGTGLAGNTIYF